This TCR beta chain was found in a study of PD-1 blockade in mismatch repair-deficient tumors. Study-wide background: Patients had approximately 12 mismatch repair-deficient cancer types and were previously treated and progressing. Broader study findings: Tumor-resident clones, often undetectable pretreatment in blood, expanded then contracted after pembrolizumab.

The protocol was immunoSEQ multiplex PCR, while the TCRdb copy is restricted to in-frame clones and leaves out a portion. Of 50,000 or so clones in the sample, approximately 80% were seen once. Concerning this clone: Its specificity is not known.

Mismatch repair deficiency was confirmed in all patients, by PCR or immunohistochemistry. TCR sequencing covered a few patients who responded to pembrolizumab. This specimen consisted of PBMCs, obtained before pembrolizumab treatment. The TCR was taken from an adult with mismatch repair-deficient cancer.

For the CDR3, the DNA is TGTGCCAGTAGTCAGACTAAAAACATTCAGTACTTC. This gives the protein CASSQTKNIQYF. This sequence joins TRBV19 and TRBJ2-4; D gene uncertain. CDR1 is LNHDA, CDR2 SQIVND, per germline (reference sequence). V lost 5 bases and J 4 bases, leaving 6 bases between the germline ends. The CDR3 totals 12 residues.